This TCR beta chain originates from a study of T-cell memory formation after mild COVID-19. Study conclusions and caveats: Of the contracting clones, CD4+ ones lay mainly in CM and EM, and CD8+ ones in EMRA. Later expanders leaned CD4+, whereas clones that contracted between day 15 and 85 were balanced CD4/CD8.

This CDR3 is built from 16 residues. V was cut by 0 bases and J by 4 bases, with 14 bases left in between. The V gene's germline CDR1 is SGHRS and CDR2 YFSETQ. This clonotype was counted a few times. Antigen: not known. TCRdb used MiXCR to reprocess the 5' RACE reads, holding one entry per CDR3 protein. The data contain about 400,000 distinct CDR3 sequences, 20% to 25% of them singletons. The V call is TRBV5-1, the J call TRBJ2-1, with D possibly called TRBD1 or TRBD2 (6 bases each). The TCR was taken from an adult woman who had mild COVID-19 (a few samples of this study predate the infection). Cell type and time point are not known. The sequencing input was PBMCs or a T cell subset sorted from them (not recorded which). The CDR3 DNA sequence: TGCGCCAGCAGCTTGGTTAGGCAGGGGACTTACAATGAGCAGTTCTTC. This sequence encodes CASSLVRQGTYNEQFF. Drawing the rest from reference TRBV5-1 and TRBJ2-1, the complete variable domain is KAGVTQTPRYLIKTRGQQVTLSCSPISGHRSVSWYQQTPGQGLQFLFEYFSETQRNKGNFPGRFSGRQFSNSRSEMNVSTLELGDSALYLCASSLVRQGTYNEQFFGPGTRLTVL.